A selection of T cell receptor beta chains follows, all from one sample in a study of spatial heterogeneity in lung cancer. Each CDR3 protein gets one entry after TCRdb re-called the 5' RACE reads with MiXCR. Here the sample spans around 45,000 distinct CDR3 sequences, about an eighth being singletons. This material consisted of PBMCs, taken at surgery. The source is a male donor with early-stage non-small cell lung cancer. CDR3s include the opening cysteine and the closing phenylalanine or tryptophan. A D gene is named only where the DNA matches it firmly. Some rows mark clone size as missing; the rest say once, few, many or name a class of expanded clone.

cdr3_nt: TGTGCCAGCAGTCCCGGGACAGGGGGCACTGAAGCTTTCTTT
cdr3_aa: CASSPGTGGTEAFF
d_call: TRBD1
j_call: TRBJ1-1
v_call: TRBV27
clone_size: many

cdr3_nt: TGTGCCAGCTCACCCCGAGAGGGGGCCAACGTCCTGACTTTC
cdr3_aa: CASSPREGANVLTF
d_call: -
j_call: TRBJ2-6
v_call: TRBV18
clone_size: many

cdr3_nt: TGCGCCAGCAGCGGGCCCGACAGAGGGGAGCAGTACTTC
cdr3_aa: CASSGPDRGEQYF
d_call: -
j_call: TRBJ2-7
v_call: TRBV5-1
clone_size: few

cdr3_nt: TGTGCCAGCAGCCGATCTCCTAGCGAATCCACAGATACGCAGTATTTT
cdr3_aa: CASSRSPSESTDTQYF
d_call: -
j_call: TRBJ2-3
v_call: TRBV6-2/TRBV6-3
clone_size: -

cdr3_nt: TGTGCCAGCAGCGGCCCGACAGCGAACACTGAAGCTTTCTTT
cdr3_aa: CASSGPTANTEAFF
d_call: -
j_call: TRBJ1-1
v_call: TRBV9
clone_size: few

cdr3_nt: TGTGCCAGCAGCCAAGATTTGGCAGGGGGAAGAGAGACCCAGTACTTC
cdr3_aa: CASSQDLAGGRETQYF
d_call: TRBD1
j_call: TRBJ2-5
v_call: TRBV3-1
clone_size: few

cdr3_nt: TGCGCCAGCAGCTTGGTGTCGGATAGCAATCAGCCCCAGCATTTT
cdr3_aa: CASSLVSDSNQPQHF
d_call: -
j_call: TRBJ1-5
v_call: TRBV5-1
clone_size: many

cdr3_nt: TGCAGTGCCCCCGACAGAGACACTGAAGCTTTCTTT
cdr3_aa: CSAPDRDTEAFF
d_call: -
j_call: TRBJ1-1
v_call: TRBV20-1
clone_size: many

cdr3_nt: TGCGCCAGCAGCTTGGGAGGGAATCAAGAGACCCAGTACTTC
cdr3_aa: CASSLGGNQETQYF
d_call: -
j_call: TRBJ2-5
v_call: TRBV5-1
clone_size: few

cdr3_nt: TGCAGTGCTACGGGACTAGCGGGGGGCTCCTCCTACAATGAGCAGTTCTTC
cdr3_aa: CSATGLAGGSSYNEQFF
d_call: TRBD2
j_call: TRBJ2-1
v_call: TRBV20-1
clone_size: -

cdr3_nt: TGTGCCAGCTTCCGGACCCTTGGGGAAAAACTGTTTTTT
cdr3_aa: CASFRTLGEKLFF
d_call: -
j_call: TRBJ1-4
v_call: TRBV18
clone_size: -

cdr3_nt: TGTGCCAGCTCAACCGGGACAAAAACTGAAGCTTTCTTT
cdr3_aa: CASSTGTKTEAFF
d_call: -
j_call: TRBJ1-1
v_call: TRBV18
clone_size: -

cdr3_nt: TGCGCCAGCAGCCGAGGAACAGGGATTTCCTACGAGCAGTACTTC
cdr3_aa: CASSRGTGISYEQYF
d_call: -
j_call: TRBJ2-7
v_call: TRBV5-1
clone_size: -

cdr3_nt: TGTGCCAGCAGTGATGAGGCTAAGGCCTATGGCTACACCTTC
cdr3_aa: CASSDEAKAYGYTF
d_call: -
j_call: TRBJ1-2
v_call: TRBV6-1
clone_size: -

cdr3_nt: TGTGCCAGCAGGACGACAGGGAACACCGGGGAGCTGTTTTTT
cdr3_aa: CASRTTGNTGELFF
d_call: -
j_call: TRBJ2-2
v_call: TRBV6-6
clone_size: -

cdr3_nt: TGTGCCAGCAGTTTCTCCGAAGGGAGCTATGGCTACACCTTC
cdr3_aa: CASSFSEGSYGYTF
d_call: -
j_call: TRBJ1-2
v_call: TRBV12-3/TRBV12-4
clone_size: -

cdr3_nt: TGTGCCAGCAGTTTTACCGGGGACCGGGGTTACGAGCAGTACTTC
cdr3_aa: CASSFTGDRGYEQYF
d_call: -
j_call: TRBJ2-7
v_call: TRBV28
clone_size: many

cdr3_nt: TGTGCCAGCAGCCCCCGGGGGCGGACCTACGAGCAGTACTTC
cdr3_aa: CASSPRGRTYEQYF
d_call: -
j_call: TRBJ2-7
v_call: TRBV7-2
clone_size: -

cdr3_nt: TGTGCCAGCACTGAACCCAACTTAGGCTACGAGCAGTACTTC
cdr3_aa: CASTEPNLGYEQYF
d_call: -
j_call: TRBJ2-7
v_call: TRBV2
clone_size: many

cdr3_nt: TGTGCCAGCAGCTTTACCACAGGGTTATCCTACGAGCAGTACTTC
cdr3_aa: CASSFTTGLSYEQYF
d_call: -
j_call: TRBJ2-7
v_call: TRBV7-2
clone_size: -

cdr3_nt: TGTGCCAGCACCCCGCTAGGGTTGAGCAATCAGCCCCAGCATTTT
cdr3_aa: CASTPLGLSNQPQHF
d_call: -
j_call: TRBJ1-5
v_call: TRBV12-3/TRBV12-4
clone_size: -

cdr3_nt: TGTGCCAGCAGCTTAGGGGACAGGGGGCGCCCGGATCGTAAACTGTTTTTT
cdr3_aa: CASSLGDRGRPDRKLFF
d_call: TRBD1
j_call: TRBJ1-4
v_call: TRBV7-8
clone_size: few

cdr3_nt: TGTGCCATCAGTGAGTCGCGGGGGCCGGCAGATACGCAGTATTTT
cdr3_aa: CAISESRGPADTQYF
d_call: -
j_call: TRBJ2-3
v_call: TRBV10-3
clone_size: few

cdr3_nt: TGTGCCAGCAGTTCCGACAGTTACAATGAGCAGTTCTTC
cdr3_aa: CASSSDSYNEQFF
d_call: -
j_call: TRBJ2-1
v_call: TRBV6-6
clone_size: many

cdr3_nt: TGTGCCAGCAGTCCTGGTGGTTGGACAGATACGCAGTATTTT
cdr3_aa: CASSPGGWTDTQYF
d_call: -
j_call: TRBJ2-3
v_call: TRBV12-3/TRBV12-4
clone_size: few

cdr3_nt: TGTGCCAGCAGCTCCCGGACTAGTTTCACAGATACGCAGTATTTT
cdr3_aa: CASSSRTSFTDTQYF
d_call: TRBD2
j_call: TRBJ2-3
v_call: TRBV7-2
clone_size: -

cdr3_nt: TGTGCCTGGAGTCCCGGGACTAGCGCGGCGCAGTATTTT
cdr3_aa: CAWSPGTSAAQYF
d_call: TRBD2
j_call: TRBJ2-3
v_call: TRBV30
clone_size: many

cdr3_nt: TGCAGTGCTACCGGGACTATAACCTACGAGCAGTACTTC
cdr3_aa: CSATGTITYEQYF
d_call: TRBD2
j_call: TRBJ2-7
v_call: TRBV20-1
clone_size: -

cdr3_nt: TGTGCCAGCAGCCTAGGACAGGGCCCCACAGATACGCAGTATTTT
cdr3_aa: CASSLGQGPTDTQYF
d_call: TRBD1
j_call: TRBJ2-3
v_call: TRBV5-5
clone_size: -

cdr3_nt: TGCAGTGCTAGGGGATCCTTCTATGGCTACACCTTC
cdr3_aa: CSARGSFYGYTF
d_call: -
j_call: TRBJ1-2
v_call: TRBV20-1
clone_size: many

cdr3_nt: TGTGCCAGCAGCCGGACTAGCGGGGCTTACAATGAGCAGTTCTTC
cdr3_aa: CASSRTSGAYNEQFF
d_call: TRBD2
j_call: TRBJ2-1
v_call: TRBV7-2
clone_size: few

cdr3_nt: TGTGCCAGCAGTCCGGTTTTTGAGGCGGGAACTGAAGCTTTCTTT
cdr3_aa: CASSPVFEAGTEAFF
d_call: -
j_call: TRBJ1-1
v_call: TRBV6-5
clone_size: -

cdr3_nt: TGTGCCAGTAGTGCCAGGCAGTCTAATGAAAAACTGTTTTTT
cdr3_aa: CASSARQSNEKLFF
d_call: -
j_call: TRBJ1-4
v_call: TRBV19
clone_size: -

cdr3_nt: TGTGCCAGCAGTCGACAGGGTGGTTCCTGGACCGGGGAGCTGTTTTTT
cdr3_aa: CASSRQGGSWTGELFF
d_call: TRBD1
j_call: TRBJ2-2
v_call: TRBV12-3/TRBV12-4
clone_size: -

cdr3_nt: TGTGCCATCAGGAAAGGGGGGATTGACGAGCAGTACTTC
cdr3_aa: CAIRKGGIDEQYF
d_call: -
j_call: TRBJ2-7
v_call: TRBV10-3
clone_size: -

cdr3_nt: TGTGCCAGCTCACCACCGGGGGGCGCTTATGGCTACACCTTC
cdr3_aa: CASSPPGGAYGYTF
d_call: -
j_call: TRBJ1-2
v_call: TRBV18
clone_size: many

cdr3_nt: TGCGCCAGCAGCTTGGAAGGGGGATTCAATGAGCAGTTCTTC
cdr3_aa: CASSLEGGFNEQFF
d_call: -
j_call: TRBJ2-1
v_call: TRBV5-1
clone_size: many

cdr3_nt: TGTGCCAGCAGCTTCGCGACAGGGTCGGGCGAGCAGTACTTC
cdr3_aa: CASSFATGSGEQYF
d_call: TRBD1
j_call: TRBJ2-7
v_call: TRBV7-2
clone_size: few

cdr3_nt: TGTGCCAGCAGCTCGGACACCTATAATTCACCCCTCCACTTT
cdr3_aa: CASSSDTYNSPLHF
d_call: -
j_call: TRBJ1-6
v_call: TRBV7-1
clone_size: -

cdr3_nt: TGTGCCAGCAGCGTAGATCTAGCGGGAGAAATCGGGGAGCTGTTTTTT
cdr3_aa: CASSVDLAGEIGELFF
d_call: TRBD2
j_call: TRBJ2-2
v_call: TRBV9
clone_size: few

cdr3_nt: TGCGCCAGCAGCTCTGGGACAGGGGCTGGAAACACCATATATTTT
cdr3_aa: CASSSGTGAGNTIYF
d_call: TRBD1
j_call: TRBJ1-3
v_call: TRBV5-1
clone_size: few

cdr3_nt: TGCGCCAGCAGCCGCGGGACAGGGGCAGATGGGCCCCAGCATTTT
cdr3_aa: CASSRGTGADGPQHF
d_call: TRBD1
j_call: TRBJ1-5
v_call: TRBV5-1
clone_size: few

cdr3_nt: TGTGCCAGCAGCCAAGGTTGGGGCCCCGCTGAAGCTTTCTTT
cdr3_aa: CASSQGWGPAEAFF
d_call: -
j_call: TRBJ1-1
v_call: TRBV14
clone_size: -

cdr3_nt: TGCGCCAGCAGCCAAGCGGGTGCTGTGTCTGGGGCCAACGTCCTGACTTTC
cdr3_aa: CASSQAGAVSGANVLTF
d_call: -
j_call: TRBJ2-6
v_call: TRBV4-1
clone_size: many

cdr3_nt: TGTGCCAGCAGTGAAGCGCGGCTAGCGGGTACAGATACGCAGTATTTT
cdr3_aa: CASSEARLAGTDTQYF
d_call: TRBD2
j_call: TRBJ2-3
v_call: TRBV6-1
clone_size: -

cdr3_nt: TGTGCCAGCGAGGGGGGAATCAGTCAGCCCCAGCATTTT
cdr3_aa: CASEGGISQPQHF
d_call: -
j_call: TRBJ1-5
v_call: TRBV2
clone_size: many

cdr3_nt: TGCGCCAGCAGCATTGGGACAGTCCAAGAGACCCAGTACTTC
cdr3_aa: CASSIGTVQETQYF
d_call: TRBD1
j_call: TRBJ2-5
v_call: TRBV5-1
clone_size: few

cdr3_nt: TGTGCCAGCAGCTCCACGGCGGGAGGCAATCAGCCCCAGCATTTT
cdr3_aa: CASSSTAGGNQPQHF
d_call: -
j_call: TRBJ1-5
v_call: TRBV28
clone_size: many

cdr3_nt: TGTGCCAGCAGCTTCCGGAGGGCCAAAAACATTCAGTACTTC
cdr3_aa: CASSFRRAKNIQYF
d_call: -
j_call: TRBJ2-4
v_call: TRBV7-2
clone_size: -

cdr3_nt: TGCGCCAGCAGCTTGGCCCGGACTAGCGGGGGGCCTCGCGACACAGATACGCAGTATTTT
cdr3_aa: CASSLARTSGGPRDTDTQYF
d_call: TRBD2
j_call: TRBJ2-3
v_call: TRBV5-1
clone_size: few

cdr3_nt: TGTGCCAGCAGCCCTCCGCCATACCCCTCTGGGGCCAACGTCCTGACTTTC
cdr3_aa: CASSPPPYPSGANVLTF
d_call: -
j_call: TRBJ2-6
v_call: TRBV7-2
clone_size: many

cdr3_nt: TGTGCCAGCAGTCCAGCCTCGATATGGGGAAAAGAGCAGTTCTTC
cdr3_aa: CASSPASIWGKEQFF
d_call: -
j_call: TRBJ2-1
v_call: TRBV7-2
clone_size: -

cdr3_nt: TGCAGTGCTAGGGTTGGGGGAACCTCCTACAATGAGCAGTTCTTC
cdr3_aa: CSARVGGTSYNEQFF
d_call: -
j_call: TRBJ2-1
v_call: TRBV20-1
clone_size: many

cdr3_nt: TGTGCCAGCAGCCGTGGGGGGGGATACAATGAGCAGTTCTTC
cdr3_aa: CASSRGGGYNEQFF
d_call: TRBD2
j_call: TRBJ2-1
v_call: TRBV6-5
clone_size: -

cdr3_nt: TGTGCCAGCAGCCGTGACGGGGGCAATCAGCCCCAGCATTTT
cdr3_aa: CASSRDGGNQPQHF
d_call: -
j_call: TRBJ1-5
v_call: TRBV7-9
clone_size: many

cdr3_nt: TGTGCCAGCAGCGAAACTAGGAGCTCCTACGAGCAGTACTTC
cdr3_aa: CASSETRSSYEQYF
d_call: -
j_call: TRBJ2-7
v_call: TRBV7-2
clone_size: -

cdr3_nt: TGTGCCATCAGGGACTATAATGAAAAACTGTTTTTT
cdr3_aa: CAIRDYNEKLFF
d_call: -
j_call: TRBJ1-4
v_call: TRBV10-3
clone_size: many